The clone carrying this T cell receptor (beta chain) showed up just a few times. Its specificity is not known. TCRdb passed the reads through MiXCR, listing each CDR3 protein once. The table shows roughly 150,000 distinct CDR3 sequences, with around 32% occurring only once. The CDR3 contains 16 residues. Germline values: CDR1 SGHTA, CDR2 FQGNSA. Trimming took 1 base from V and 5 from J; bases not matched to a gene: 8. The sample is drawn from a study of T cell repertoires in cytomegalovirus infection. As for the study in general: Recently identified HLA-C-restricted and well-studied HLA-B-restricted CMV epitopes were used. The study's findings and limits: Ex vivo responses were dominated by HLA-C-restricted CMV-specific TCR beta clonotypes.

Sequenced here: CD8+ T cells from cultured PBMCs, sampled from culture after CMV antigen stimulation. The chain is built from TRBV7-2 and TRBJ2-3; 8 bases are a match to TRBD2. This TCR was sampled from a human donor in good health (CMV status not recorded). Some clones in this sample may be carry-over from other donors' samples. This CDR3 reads CASSLESGGSVDTQYF. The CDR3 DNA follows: TGTGCCAGCAGCTTAGAAAGCGGGGGCTCGGTAGATACGCAGTATTTT.